This T cell receptor beta chain is drawn from a study of CD8 T cells in Susac syndrome. It was with random hexamers that roughly 0.45 to 1 ug RNA was reverse transcribed. TCRdb itself ran the immunoSEQ multiplex PCR reads through MiXCR, one entry per CDR3 protein. Of 80,000 or so distinct CDR3 sequences detected, approximately 95% appear once; the ten largest clones hold about 0.5%. In germline, CDR1 is SEHNR, CDR2 FQNEAQ (reference sequence). This CDR3 comprises 13 residues. Trimming removed 7 bases at V and 5 bases at J, with 14 bases between. Sequenced material: CD8+ T cells from PBMCs. This TCR derives from a human donor with Susac syndrome. This chain links TRBV7-9 with TRBJ2-5; possible D gene TRBD1, 6 bases. In DNA form, the CDR3 reads TGTGCCAGCACTACGGCTAGGGGGGAGACCCAGTACTTC. As protein: CASTTARGETQYF.